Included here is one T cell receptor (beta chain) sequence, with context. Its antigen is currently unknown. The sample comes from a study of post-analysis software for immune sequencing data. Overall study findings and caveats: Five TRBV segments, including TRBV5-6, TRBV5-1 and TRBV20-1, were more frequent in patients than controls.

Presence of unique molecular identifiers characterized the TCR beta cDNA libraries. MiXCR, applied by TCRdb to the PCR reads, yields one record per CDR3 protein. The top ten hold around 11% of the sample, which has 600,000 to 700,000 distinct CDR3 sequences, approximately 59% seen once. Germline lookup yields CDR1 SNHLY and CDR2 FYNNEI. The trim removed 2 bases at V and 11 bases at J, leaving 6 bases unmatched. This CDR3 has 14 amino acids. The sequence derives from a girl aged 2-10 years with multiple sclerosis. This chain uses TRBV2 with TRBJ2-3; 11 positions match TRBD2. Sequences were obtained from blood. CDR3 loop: CASSEPGLAVGQYF. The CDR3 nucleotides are TGTGCCAGCAGTGAACCGGGACTAGCGGTGGGGCAGTATTTT.